This T cell receptor (beta chain) originates from a study of T-cell memory formation after mild COVID-19. Points from the study as a whole: Chiefly within CM and EM were the contracting CD4+ clones; CD8+ ones were within EMRA. Clones from the second wave (peaking day 37) had unconfirmed SARS-CoV-2 specificity. That cross-reactive memory joined was suggested by some responding clones appearing in pre-infection memory.

Notes on this clonotype: The antigen is not known.

V was clipped by 7 bases and J by 3 bases; unmatched bases: 6. Germline V gene lookup returns CDR1 SGHRS and CDR2 YFSETQ. The CDR3 sequence is 16 residues long. Using constant-segment primers, 5'RACE produced TCR alpha and TCR beta cDNA libraries carrying sample barcodes and UMIs. TCRdb redid the calling of the 5' RACE reads with MiXCR, one entry per CDR3 protein. The sample records hundreds of thousands of distinct CDR3 sequences, about a quarter being singletons. Input material: PBMCs or a T cell subset sorted from them (not recorded which). The V gene is TRBV5-1, the J gene TRBJ2-6; 11 bases are shared with TRBD1. The receptor comes from an adult woman who had mild COVID-19 (a few samples of this study predate the infection). Cell type and time point are not known. The DNA of the CDR3 is TGCGCCAGCGGCGGGACAGGGGGTGGTGGGGCCAACGTCCTGACTTTC. This codes for CASGGTGGGGANVLTF. The whole variable domain, filled in from reference TRBV5-1 and TRBJ2-6, reads KAGVTQTPRYLIKTRGQQVTLSCSPISGHRSVSWYQQTPGQGLQFLFEYFSETQRNKGNFPGRFSGRQFSNSRSEMNVSTLELGDSALYLCASGGTGGGGANVLTFGAGSRLTVL.